This TCR beta chain was found in a study of blood T cell repertoires in COVID-19. The overall study: Acute and convalescent COVID-19 samples came from the United States, Italy and Spain.

This clone was detected once. Germline V gene data show CDR1 as SGHRS and CDR2 as YFSETQ. The CDR3 length is 14 residues. The ends were cut back, 4 bases at V and 7 bases at J, with 12 bases in the middle. Data came from immunoSEQ multiplex PCR; TCRdb stores just in-frame clones and leaves some out. The table lists about 370,000 clones, 90% of them singletons, with around 6.3% in the top ten. This TCR was sampled from a man aged 18 to 35 with active or convalescent COVID-19. Sequenced input: peripheral blood. The chain is built from TRBV5-1 and TRBJ1-6; D is unclear. CDR3 protein: CASSPSTGNSPLHF. In DNA form, the CDR3 reads TGCGCCAGCAGCCCATCGACTGGGAATTCACCCCTCCACTTT.